This T cell receptor beta chain is drawn from a study of T cell therapy after organ transplantation. Whole-study context: 20 to 29 weeks after therapy completion, long-term post-therapy blood was collected.

For this clone: Its target is unknown.

Study-level points and caveats: Nonresponders had marked pretherapy clonal expansions and little post-therapy change.

TCRdb's copy holds only in-frame clones and misses some; the assay was immunoSEQ multiplex PCR. The table has 20,000 to 25,000 clones, 80% to 85% seen once. The CDR3 is 16 amino acids. J lost 3 bases, V lost 2 bases, and 10 bases had no gene match. Germline assignment: CDR1 MDHEN and CDR2 SYDVKM. Time point: 20-29 weeks after completion of therapy. The sequencing used CD8+ T cells from blood, collected after autologous CMV-specific T cell therapy. This TCR was sampled from a human patient who had received a solid organ transplant and had CMV disease. Part of the T cells may come from the graft donor. The chain links TRBV28 to TRBJ2-7, with 7 bases fitting TRBD1. The CDR3 sequence: CASSLIGLGQSYEQYF. The CDR3 DNA reads as TGTGCCAGCAGTTTAATAGGTTTGGGACAGAGCTACGAGCAGTACTTC.